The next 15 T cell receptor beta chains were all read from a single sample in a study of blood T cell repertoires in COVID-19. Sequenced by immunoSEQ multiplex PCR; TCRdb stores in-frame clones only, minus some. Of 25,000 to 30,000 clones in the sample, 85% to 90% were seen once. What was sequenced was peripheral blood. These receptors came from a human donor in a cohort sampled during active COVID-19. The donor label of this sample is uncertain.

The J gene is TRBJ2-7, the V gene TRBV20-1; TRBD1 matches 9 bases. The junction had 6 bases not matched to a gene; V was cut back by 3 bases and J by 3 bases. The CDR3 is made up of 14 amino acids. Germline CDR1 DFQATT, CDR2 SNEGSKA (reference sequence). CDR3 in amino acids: CSASEDRGIYEQYF. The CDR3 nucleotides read TGCAGTGCTAGTGAGGACAGGGGAATCTACGAGCAGTACTTC.

CDR3 residues: CASSSPGTGMTQYF. The CDR3, as DNA: TGTGCCAGCAGTTCCCCCGGGACAGGGATGACCCAGTACTTC. This chain links TRBV27 with TRBJ2-5, with TRBD1 identical over 9 bases. V was clipped by 4 bases and J by 7 bases; unmatched bases: 7. The CDR3 covers 14 residues. Germline values: CDR1 MNHEY, CDR2 SMNVEV (reference sequence).

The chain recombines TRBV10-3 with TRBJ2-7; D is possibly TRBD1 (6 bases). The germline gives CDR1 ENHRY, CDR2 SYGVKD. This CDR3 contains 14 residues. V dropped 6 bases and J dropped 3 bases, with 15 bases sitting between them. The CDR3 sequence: CAISLDSNLYEQYF. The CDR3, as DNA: TGTGCCATCAGCCTGGACAGTAACCTCTACGAGCAGTACTTC.

The CDR3 region has the DNA TGTGCCAGCAGTTTAACAGGGGCGGAGCAGTACTTC. Translated: CASSLTGAEQYF. V gene TRBV28 combines with J gene TRBJ2-7; 7 bases match TRBD1. From germline, CDR1 is MDHEN and CDR2 SYDVKM. The CDR3 is 12 amino acids. J was trimmed by 7 bases and V by 2 bases; bases with no gene match: 2. The full variable domain, in which reference TRBV28 and TRBJ2-7 provide the parts outside the CDR3, is DVKVTQSSRYLVKRTGEKVFLECVQDMDHENMFWYRQDPGLGLRLIYFSYDVKMKEKGDIPEGYSVSREKKERFSLILESASTNQTSMYLCASSLTGAEQYFGPGTRLTVT.

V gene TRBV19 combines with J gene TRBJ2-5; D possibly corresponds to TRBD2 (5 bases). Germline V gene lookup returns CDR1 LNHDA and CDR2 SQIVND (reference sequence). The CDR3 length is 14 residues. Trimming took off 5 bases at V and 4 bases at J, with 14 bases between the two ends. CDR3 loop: CASSEGWLGETQYF. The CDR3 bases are TGTGCCAGTAGTGAGGGATGGTTGGGAGAGACCCAGTACTTC.

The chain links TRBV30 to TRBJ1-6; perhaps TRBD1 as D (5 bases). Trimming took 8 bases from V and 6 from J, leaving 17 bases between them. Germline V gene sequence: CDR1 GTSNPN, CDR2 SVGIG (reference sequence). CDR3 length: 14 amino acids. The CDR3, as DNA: TGTGCCGGAGCTGGGGGACTAAGTAATTCACCCCTCCACTTT. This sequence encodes CAGAGGLSNSPLHF.

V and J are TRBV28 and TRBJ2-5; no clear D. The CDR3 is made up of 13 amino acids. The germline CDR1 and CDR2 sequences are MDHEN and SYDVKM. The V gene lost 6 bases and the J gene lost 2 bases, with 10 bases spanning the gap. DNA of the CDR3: TGTGCCAGCAGCCTAGTGCAGCAAGAGACCCAGTACTTC. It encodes CASSLVQQETQYF. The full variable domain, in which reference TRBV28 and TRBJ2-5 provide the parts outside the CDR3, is DVKVTQSSRYLVKRTGEKVFLECVQDMDHENMFWYRQDPGLGLRLIYFSYDVKMKEKGDIPEGYSVSREKKERFSLILESASTNQTSMYLCASSLVQQETQYFGPGTRLLVL.

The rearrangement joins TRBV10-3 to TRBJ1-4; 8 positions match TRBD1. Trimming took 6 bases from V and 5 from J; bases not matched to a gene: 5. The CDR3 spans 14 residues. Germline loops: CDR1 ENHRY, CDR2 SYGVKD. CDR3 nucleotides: TGTGCCATCAGATCGGACAGGGACAATGAAAAACTGTTTTTT. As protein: CAIRSDRDNEKLFF.

The CDR3 region is CASKPDREMGTEAFF. DNA of the CDR3: TGTGCCAGTAAGCCGGATCGGGAGATGGGCACTGAAGCTTTCTTT. This chain connects TRBV19 to TRBJ1-1; D call uncertain. The CDR3 has 15 residues. Germline CDR1 reads LNHDA; CDR2 reads SQIVND (reference sequence). V was clipped by 7 bases and J by 4 bases, with 19 bases between them.

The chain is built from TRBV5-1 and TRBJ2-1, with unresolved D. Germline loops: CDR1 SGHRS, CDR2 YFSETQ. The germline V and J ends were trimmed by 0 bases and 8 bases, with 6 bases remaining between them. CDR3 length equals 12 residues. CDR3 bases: TGCGCCAGCAGCTTGGGTAGATATGAGCAGTTCTTC. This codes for CASSLGRYEQFF. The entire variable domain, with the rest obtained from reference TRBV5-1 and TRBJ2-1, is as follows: KAGVTQTPRYLIKTRGQQVTLSCSPISGHRSVSWYQQTPGQGLQFLFEYFSETQRNKGNFPGRFSGRQFSNSRSEMNVSTLELGDSALYLCASSLGRYEQFFGPGTRLTVL.

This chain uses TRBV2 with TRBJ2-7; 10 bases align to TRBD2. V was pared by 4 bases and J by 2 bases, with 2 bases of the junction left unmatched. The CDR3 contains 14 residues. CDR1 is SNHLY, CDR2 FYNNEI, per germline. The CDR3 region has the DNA TGTGCCAGCAGTGGCCTAGCGGGAGCCTACGAGCAGTACTTC. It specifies CASSGLAGAYEQYF.

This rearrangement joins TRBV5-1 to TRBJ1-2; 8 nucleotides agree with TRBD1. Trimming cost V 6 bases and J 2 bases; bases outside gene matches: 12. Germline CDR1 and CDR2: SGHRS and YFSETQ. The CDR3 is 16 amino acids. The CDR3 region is CASNPLAGGANYGYTF. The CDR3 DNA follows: TGCGCCAGCAACCCTCTTGCAGGGGGCGCAAACTATGGCTACACCTTC.

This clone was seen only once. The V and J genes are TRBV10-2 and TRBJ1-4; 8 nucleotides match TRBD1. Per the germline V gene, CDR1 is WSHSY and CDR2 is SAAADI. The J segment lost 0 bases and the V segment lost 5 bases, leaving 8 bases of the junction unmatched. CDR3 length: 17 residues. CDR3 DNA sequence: TGCGCCAGCAGTCCGGACAGGGACCTTGCAACTAATGAAAAACTGTTTTTT. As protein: CASSPDRDLATNEKLFF.

The CDR3 protein is CATSGWTGSDTGELFF. CDR3 nucleotide sequence: TGTGCCACCAGTGGATGGACAGGGAGCGACACCGGGGAGCTGTTTTTT. The chain links TRBV24-1 to TRBJ2-2; TRBD1 aligns across 8 bases. V shed 5 bases and J 3 bases; nucleotides not matched to a gene: 7. The CDR3 loop spans 16 amino acids. The germline V gene encodes CDR1 KGHDR and CDR2 SFDVKD.

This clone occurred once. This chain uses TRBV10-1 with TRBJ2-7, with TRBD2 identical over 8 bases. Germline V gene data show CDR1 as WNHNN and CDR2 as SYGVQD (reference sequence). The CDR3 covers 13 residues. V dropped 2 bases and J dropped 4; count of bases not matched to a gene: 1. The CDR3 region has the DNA TGCGCCAGCAGTGAGACTAGCGGTTACGAGCAGTACTTC. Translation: CASSETSGYEQYF.